A single sample gave rise to the 13 T cell receptor beta chains below, sequenced in a study of blood T cell repertoires in COVID-19. Profiling relied on immunoSEQ multiplex PCR, and the TCRdb table lists in-frame clones only, not all of them. The table records approximately 96,000 clones, over 90% of them present only once. The sequencing sample was made of peripheral blood. Source of these receptors: a man between 60 and 75 years old with acute or convalescent COVID-19.

J is TRBJ1-2 and V is TRBV18, with D unresolved. Trimming stripped 1 base from V and 10 bases from J, with 13 bases between. Germline-derived CDR1 and CDR2 are KGHSH and LQKENI. CDR3 length equals 13 residues. Here the CDR3 DNA reads TGTGCCAGCTCACCACAGCGGGGAGGAGACTACACCTTC. This translates into CASSPQRGGDYTF.

The rearrangement uses TRBV7-3 and TRBJ1-2; 7 positions agree with TRBD1. The germline V gene has CDR1 SGHTA and CDR2 FQGTGA. V trimming: 5 bases; J trimming: 5 bases; junction bases outside the gene matches: 5. This CDR3 comprises 13 residues. The CDR3 region has the DNA TGTGCCAGCAGCCGGGACAGCTCGTATGGCTACACCTTC. As protein: CASSRDSSYGYTF.

This clone was seen more than once but under ten times. The V call is TRBV11-2, the J call TRBJ2-1; possibly TRBD1 for D (5 bases). Looked up from germline, CDR1 is SGHAT and CDR2 is FQNNGV. With 1 base removed from V and 4 bases from J, the gap between germline ends came to 5 bases. The CDR3 consists of 13 residues. CDR3 in DNA: TGTGCCAGCAGCTTAGGACAGTACAATGAGCAGTTCTTC. Translation gives CASSLGQYNEQFF.

The rearrangement links TRBV5-1 to TRBJ2-7; 9 nucleotides agree with TRBD2. The CDR3 consists of 17 residues. The junction had 13 bases not matched to a gene; V was cut back by 2 bases and J by 4 bases. The V gene's germline CDR1 is SGHRS and CDR2 YFSETQ. CDR3 DNA sequence: TGCGCCAGCAGCTTCGGGACTAGCAGGTCCCAACGATACGAGCAGTACTTC. Translating it yields CASSFGTSRSQRYEQYF. Complete variable domain (other parts from reference TRBV5-1 and TRBJ2-7): KAGVTQTPRYLIKTRGQQVTLSCSPISGHRSVSWYQQTPGQGLQFLFEYFSETQRNKGNFPGRFSGRQFSNSRSEMNVSTLELGDSALYLCASSFGTSRSQRYEQYFGPGTRLTVT.

The chain carries TRBV5-4 and TRBJ1-2, with D perhaps TRBD1 (5 bases). V lost 4 bases, J lost 11 bases, and 12 bases lay in between. Germline V CDR1 and CDR2: SGHNT, YYREEE (reference sequence). The CDR3 runs 11 residues. CDR3 coding DNA: TGTGCCAGCAGCGGGGGGGGAAAGTACACCTTC. This sequence encodes CASSGGGKYTF.

This clone was recorded a few times. The chain combines TRBV4-1 with TRBJ1-2; a weak D match, TRBD1 (6 bases). Trimming took off 0 bases at V and 8 bases at J, with 22 bases between the two ends. The CDR3 has 17 residues. Germline V gene data show CDR1 as MGHRA and CDR2 as YSYEKL. The DNA of the CDR3 is TGCGCCAGCAGCCAAGATCGGAGAGGGGGACCTTATGACGGCTACACCTTC. It encodes CASSQDRRGGPYDGYTF.

This chain links TRBV7-9 with TRBJ2-5; possible D gene TRBD2, 6 bases. The V gene lost 5 bases and the J gene lost 0 bases, with 16 bases spanning the gap. This CDR3 comprises 16 residues. In germline, CDR1 is SEHNR, CDR2 FQNEAQ (reference sequence). CDR3 sequence (DNA): TGTGCCAGCAGCGTTGGGTGGCGGGAAAACCAAGAGACCCAGTACTTC. It specifies CASSVGWRENQETQYF.

The chain is built from TRBV3-1 (or the pseudogene TRBV3-2) and TRBJ1-6; D gene ambiguous. V was trimmed by 0 bases and J by 9 bases, leaving 15 bases between them. The CDR3 is 16 amino acids. The germline CDR1 and CDR2 sequences are LGHDT and YNNKEL (reference sequence). For the CDR3, the DNA is TGTGCCAGCAGCCAAGAGGACGGCGGGAGAAGTTCACCCCTCCACTTT. Protein product: CASSQEDGGRSSPLHF.

In the case of this clone: Distinct nucleotide sequences in the sample also encode this CDR3. The V and J genes are TRBV27 and TRBJ1-6; 8 nucleotides align to TRBD1. The CDR3 is 15 amino acids. CDR1 is MNHEY, CDR2 SMNVEV, per germline (reference sequence). The ends lost 5 bases at V and 3 bases at J; junction bases unmatched: 3. The CDR3 sequence is CASSPGQGYNSPLHF. CDR3 in DNA: TGTGCCAGCAGTCCCGGACAGGGCTATAATTCACCCCTCCACTTT.

The chain links TRBV7-2 to TRBJ2-5; D not resolved. The germline V gene encodes CDR1 SGHTA and CDR2 FQGNSA. The CDR3 length is 13 residues. The germline V and J ends were trimmed by 2 bases and 4 bases, with 8 bases remaining between them. In DNA form, the CDR3 reads TGTGCCAGCAGCTTACCGGAGAGAGAGACCCAGTACTTC. Residues: CASSLPERETQYF.

As to this clone: This clone may be a read error of a much larger clone one base away. This sequence joins TRBV4-1 and TRBJ2-2; 7 bases align to TRBD1. J was trimmed by 2 bases and V by 4 bases; bases with no gene match: 4. CDR1 is MGHRA, CDR2 YSYEKL, per germline. The CDR3 totals 15 residues. Written as DNA, the CDR3 is TGCGCCAGCAGCCTCGGGACAGCCAACACCGGGGAGCTGTTTTTT. Translated, it gives CASSLGTANTGELFF.

The rearrangement joins TRBV5-1 to TRBJ1-1; a weak D match, TRBD1 (6 bases). Looked up from germline, CDR1 is SGHRS and CDR2 is YFSETQ. The CDR3 is made up of 14 amino acids. V lost 4 bases, J lost 1 base, and 11 bases lay in between. In nucleotides, the CDR3 is TGCGCCAGCAGCCAGACAGGATCGAACACTGAAGCTTTCTTT. It is translated as CASSQTGSNTEAFF.

CDR3 DNA sequence: TGTGCCAGCAGCCAGGAGGGTAGCACCGGGGAGCTGTTTTTT. It codes for CASSQEGSTGELFF. J is TRBJ2-2 and V is TRBV7-3; maybe TRBD2 (6 bases). The CDR3 is 14 amino acids. The V gene's germline CDR1 is SGHTA and CDR2 FQGTGA. V was cut by 5 bases and J by 4 bases, with 11 bases left in between.